This TCR beta chain derives from a study of blood T cell repertoires in COVID-19. Study-level information: There were acute and convalescent COVID-19 samples, and they came from the United States, Italy and Spain.

In the source study's methods: Reference gene primers were amplified, and this amplification served to estimate nucleated cell counts. Profiled with immunoSEQ multiplex PCR; TCRdb holds only in-frame clones, not every one. The DNA gave D and trimming, while V, J and clone size come from that table. In the table there are about 220,000 clones, roughly 89% of which are singletons. Participant reports of clinical history set cohort assignment. In germline, CDR1 is MGHRA, CDR2 YSYEKL. The CDR3 has 14 residues. Trimming took 4 bases from V and 1 from J; bases not matched to a gene: 1. J is TRBJ2-5 and V is TRBV4-1, with 9 nucleotides matching TRBD1. This sequence originates from a man aged 25-45 years who had been exposed to COVID-19. Input material: PBMCs or T cells enriched from blood (not recorded which). CDR3 amino acids: CASSLQGAQETQYF. The CDR3 DNA reads TGCGCCAGCAGCCTACAGGGGGCCCAAGAGACCCAGTACTTC.